This entry features one T cell receptor (beta chain) sequence. The target antigen is unknown. Sequencing was preceded by expansion of antigen-specific CD4+ T cells with viral peptide pools in the ViraFEST assay. CD4+ T cells were isolated after less than 13 days of culture. Confirmation by PCR established that the person had SARS-CoV-2 infection between March and December 2020. Assay: immunoSEQ multiplex PCR; the TCRdb copy retains only in-frame clones and omits some. This sample has roughly 54,000 clones, with approximately 73% found just once. This sample is drawn from a study of vaccination effects on CD4 cells after COVID-19. Turning to the study itself: Two doses of either BNT162b2 or mRNA-1273 were given to each participant.

Germline V lookup: CDR1 SNHLY, CDR2 FYNNEI. The CDR3 consists of 14 residues. Trimming cost V 2 bases and J 4 bases, with 9 bases left between them. The sequenced sample was CD4+ T cells from PBMCs cultured with HIV peptides, obtained before COVID-19 vaccination. The subset was: HIV-1 Nef peptide pool negative control/reference culture. The chain combines TRBV2 with TRBJ1-3; D is unresolved. This sequence originates from a human donor who had a prior SARS-CoV-2 infection. CDR3 in amino acids: CASSEWVQGNTIYF. CDR3 sequence (DNA): TGTGCCAGCAGTGAATGGGTGCAGGGAAACACCATATATTTT. The whole variable domain, filled in from reference TRBV2 and TRBJ1-3, reads EPEVTQTPSHQVTQMGQEVILRCVPISNHLYFYWYRQILGQKVEFLVSFYNNEISEKSEIFDDQFSVERPDGSNFTLKIRSTKLEDSAMYFCASSEWVQGNTIYFGEGSWLTVV.